This is a list of T cell receptor beta chains from one sample in a study of cytomegalovirus exposure and HLA in healthy donors. The method was immunoSEQ multiplex PCR; TCRdb's version includes in-frame clones alone and lacks a portion of them. Among roughly 100,000 clones, around four fifths were seen once, and the ten largest hold 2% to 3%. What was sequenced was PBMCs. All receptors come from a man aged 35 to 55 in good health and CMV-seronegative. Each CDR3 is given without its conserved first and last residue.

v_call cdr3_aa
TRBV7-9 ASSLGGAGVTDTQY
TRBV13 ASSSGTGVDYGYT
TRBV6-6 ASRASGGPGNEQF
TRBV6-5 ASSYTAAETQY
TRBV19 ASSISLAGGPDTQY
TRBV5-1 ASSQGQIPYEQY
TRBV10-1 ASSDRGLPPYTEAF
TRBV5-4 ASSPGKSGGVNEQF
TRBV7-6 ASSRDRAGADNSPLH
TRBV5-1 ASSLGDQGLEAF
TRBV4-1 ASSQVDRDYQPQH
TRBV7-9 ASSSQAPTPLH
TRBV7-6 ASSLERLNTGHYTDTQY
TRBV16 ASSSQGREKLF
TRBV19 ASSRAGRGNQPQH